This TCR beta chain was obtained from a study of beta chain features in type 1 diabetes. Per germline, CDR1 MDHEN and CDR2 SYDVKM. The CDR3 runs 15 residues. V lost 4 bases and J 2 bases, leaving 13 bases between the germline ends. In this sample, this clone turned up a few times. Its antigen is undetermined. Study-wide points: A greater similarity of naive, central memory and Treg TCRB repertoires was seen among patients than among healthy donors. Within each of all four CD4+ subsets, Type 1 diabetes patients had TCRB CDR3s that were moderately but significantly shorter.

Reverse transcription of all isolated RNA meant that expressed TCRB transcripts were sequenced. The method was immunoSEQ multiplex PCR; TCRdb's version includes in-frame clones alone and lacks a portion of them. The repertoire consists of more than 250,000 clones, with approximately 16% occurring once and the leading ten covering less than 0.02%. Sequencing was carried out using naive CD4+ T cells from blood. The sequence was collected from a man between 18 and 35 years old with type 1 diabetes. The rearrangement uses TRBV28 and TRBJ2-3, with D uncertain. CDR3 DNA: TGTGCCAGCAGTTCTTCCGTCCGGTTCACAGATACGCAGTATTTT. Protein sequence: CASSSSVRFTDTQYF.